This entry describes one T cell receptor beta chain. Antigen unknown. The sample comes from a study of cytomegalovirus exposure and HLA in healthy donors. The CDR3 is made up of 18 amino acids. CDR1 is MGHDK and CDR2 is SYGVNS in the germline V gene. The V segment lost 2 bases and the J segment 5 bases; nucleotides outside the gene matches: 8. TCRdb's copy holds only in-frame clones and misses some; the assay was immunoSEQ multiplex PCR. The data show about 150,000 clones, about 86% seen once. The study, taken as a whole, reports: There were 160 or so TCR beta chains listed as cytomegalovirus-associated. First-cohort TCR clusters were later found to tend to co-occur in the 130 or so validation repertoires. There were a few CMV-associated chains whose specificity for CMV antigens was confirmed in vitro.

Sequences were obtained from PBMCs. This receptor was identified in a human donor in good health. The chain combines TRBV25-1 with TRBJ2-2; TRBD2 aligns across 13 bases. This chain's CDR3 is CASSETTSGRAYTGELFF. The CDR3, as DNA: TGTGCCAGCAGTGAAACTACTAGCGGGAGGGCCTATACCGGGGAGCTGTTTTTT.